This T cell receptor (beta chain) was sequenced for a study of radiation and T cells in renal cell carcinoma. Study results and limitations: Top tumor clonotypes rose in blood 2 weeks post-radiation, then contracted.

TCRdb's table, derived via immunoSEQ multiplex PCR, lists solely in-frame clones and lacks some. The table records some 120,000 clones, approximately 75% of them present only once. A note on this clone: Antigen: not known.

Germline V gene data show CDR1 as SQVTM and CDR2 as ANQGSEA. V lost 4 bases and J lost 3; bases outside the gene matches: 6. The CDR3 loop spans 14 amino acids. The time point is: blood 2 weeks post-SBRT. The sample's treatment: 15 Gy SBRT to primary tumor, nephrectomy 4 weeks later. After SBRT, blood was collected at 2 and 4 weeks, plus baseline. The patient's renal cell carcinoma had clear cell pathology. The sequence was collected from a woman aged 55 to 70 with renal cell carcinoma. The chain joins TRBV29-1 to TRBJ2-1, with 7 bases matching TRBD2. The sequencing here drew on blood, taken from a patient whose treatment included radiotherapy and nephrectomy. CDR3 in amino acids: CSVGGSGVYNEQFF. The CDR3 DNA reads TGCAGCGTTGGGGGAAGCGGGGTCTACAATGAGCAGTTCTTC.